The 18 T cell receptor beta chains reported below all come from one sample, sequenced in a study of vaccination and CD4 T cells after COVID-19 (dated by TCRdb to 2021 to 2024). In the paper's terms, the treatment or condition label means: roughly ten-day PBMC culture with coronavirus spike peptide pools or control peptides (ViraFEST assay). The method was PCR. Sequencer: Illumina iSeq 100. TCR sequencing of DNA from cultured CD4+ T cells used the Oncomine TCR Beta short-read assay at the Johns Hopkins FTIC core. The raw public reads went through TCRdb reprocessing: fastp at Q25, MiXCR clone calling, in-frame beta chains kept. Duplicate CDR3 protein sequences are folded into a single record with the most common DNA and genes. The sample table records 10,000 to 15,000 distinct CDR3 sequences; 55% to 65% of these occur just once. The ten top clones hold over 10% of the sample. Their antigen targets remain unknown.

The sequenced sample was CD4+ T cells from blood, cultured in vitro. These receptors all come from a human donor who had recovered from COVID-19.

The rearrangement joins TRBV19 to TRBJ1-5; D is undetermined. CDR1 is LNHDA and CDR2 is SQIVND in the germline V gene (reference sequence). V lost 3 bases and J lost 5, with 23 bases in between. There are 18 residues in the CDR3. The CDR3 loop reads CASSMARVSGRVDQPQHF. The CDR3 DNA sequence: TGTGCCAGTAGTATGGCGCGGGTTAGCGGTAGAGTAGATCAGCCCCAGCATTTT.

The V gene is TRBV12-3 or TRBV12-4, the J gene TRBJ1-2; D might be TRBD1 (5 bases). V lost 3 bases, J lost 8 bases, and 10 bases lay in between. The CDR3 consists of 12 residues. CDR3 loop: CASSLNGGGYTF. CDR3 DNA sequence: TGTGCCAGCAGTTTGAATGGGGGGGGCTACACCTTC.

This clonotype was found a few times. The J gene is TRBJ2-2, the V gene TRBV7-2; 8 bases align to TRBD1. CDR3 length: 15 residues. Germline-derived CDR1 and CDR2 are SGHTA and FQGNSA. V lost 6 bases and J lost 2; bases outside the gene matches: 5. The CDR3: CASRGAGGNTGELFF. The CDR3 region has the DNA TGTGCCAGCAGGGGGGCAGGGGGCAACACCGGGGAGCTGTTTTTT.

The V and J genes are TRBV11-2 and TRBJ2-3, with TRBD2 identical over 7 bases. The CDR3 contains 15 residues. Germline CDR1 and CDR2: SGHAT and FQNNGV. J gave up 4 bases and V 1 base, and 5 bases lay outside the gene matches. CDR3 in DNA: TGTGCCAGCAGCTTAGCTAGCGGAGCTCCAGATACGCAGTATTTT. It encodes CASSLASGAPDTQYF.

The genes are TRBV5-4 and TRBJ2-1, with TRBD2 matching over 10 bases. J lost 2 bases, V lost 5 bases, and 7 bases had no gene match. The CDR3 length is 16 residues. Germline V gives CDR1 SGHNT, CDR2 YYREEE (reference sequence). The CDR3 loop reads CASSQSLAGAYNEQFF. Written as DNA, the CDR3 is TGTGCCAGCAGTCAATCTCTAGCGGGGGCCTACAATGAGCAGTTCTTC.

This chain connects TRBV6-2 or TRBV6-3 to TRBJ1-1, with D maybe TRBD1 (5 bases). The CDR3 length is 14 residues. Trimming took off 6 bases at V and 4 bases at J, with 15 bases between the two ends. In germline, CDR1 is MNHEY, CDR2 SVGEGT. CDR3: CASRAGLSFTEAFF. The DNA of the CDR3 is TGTGCCAGCAGAGCAGGGCTTTCATTCACTGAAGCTTTCTTT.

The V gene is TRBV5-6, the J gene TRBJ1-6; D is uncertain. This CDR3 comprises 17 residues. Trimming took 0 bases from V and 2 from J, leaving 12 bases between them. From germline, CDR1 is SGHDT and CDR2 YYEEEE. The CDR3 here is CASSLVGGSTYNSPLHF. For the CDR3, the DNA is TGTGCCAGCAGCTTGGTTGGAGGGTCGACCTATAATTCACCCCTCCACTTT.

The CDR3 coding sequence is TGTGCCAGCAGGCAGGACAGGGTTTACGAGCAGTACTTC. Translated, it gives CASRQDRVYEQYF. The chain is built from TRBV2 and TRBJ2-7, with TRBD1 matching over 8 bases. Germline CDR1 and CDR2: SNHLY and FYNNEI. The CDR3 totals 13 residues. The junction had 5 bases not matched to a gene; V was cut back by 6 bases and J by 4 bases. The full variable domain, with the rest looked up from reference TRBV2 and TRBJ2-7, is EPEVTQTPSHQVTQMGQEVILRCVPISNHLYFYWYRQILGQKVEFLVSFYNNEISEKSEIFDDQFSVERPDGSNFTLKIRSTKLEDSAMYFCASRQDRVYEQYFGPGTRLTVT.

The V call is TRBV7-2, the J call TRBJ1-3, with D hard to call. V was trimmed by 3 bases and J by 4 bases, leaving 13 bases between them. The germline V gene encodes CDR1 SGHTA and CDR2 FQGNSA. The CDR3 spans 15 residues. The CDR3, as DNA: TGTGCCAGCAGCTTGGGAAGGGTACCCGGAAACACCATATATTTT. This encodes CASSLGRVPGNTIYF.

This clonotype was found once. The V gene is TRBV4-3, the J gene TRBJ1-1; 9 nucleotides line up with TRBD1. CDR3 length: 15 amino acids. Germline V gives CDR1 LGHNA, CDR2 YSLEER. The V gene end was trimmed by 1 base and the J gene end by 5 bases; junction bases not matched to a gene: 5. The CDR3 spells CASSQGLQGATEAFF. The CDR3 nucleotides are TGCGCCAGCAGCCAAGGGCTACAGGGGGCGACTGAAGCTTTCTTT.

This clonotype was recorded only once. The genes are TRBV19 and TRBJ1-2; 8 bases agree with TRBD1. V gave up 6 bases and J gave up 5 bases; unmatched junction bases: 8. The germline V gene has CDR1 LNHDA and CDR2 SQIVND (reference sequence). CDR3 length equals 14 residues. The CDR3 spells CASSRGQGSYGYTF. CDR3 DNA sequence: TGTGCCAGTAGCCGAGGACAGGGCAGTTATGGCTACACCTTC.

This clonotype was seen more than once but under ten times. This chain connects TRBV18 to TRBJ1-2; D call uncertain. V lost 3 bases to trimming and J lost 0 bases, with 8 bases between them. Germline CDR1 is KGHSH and CDR2 is LQKENI. The CDR3 consists of 14 residues. The CDR3 protein is CASSPFQSNYGYTF. The CDR3 nucleotides are TGTGCCAGCTCACCTTTTCAGTCTAACTATGGCTACACCTTC. Looking up the rest from reference TRBV18 and TRBJ1-2 gives the full variable domain: NAGVMQNPRHLVRRRGQEARLRCSPMKGHSHVYWYRQLPEEGLKFMVYLQKENIIDESGMPKERFSAEFPKEGPSILRIQQVVRGDSAAYFCASSPFQSNYGYTFGSGTRLTVV.

By share of the sample, this clonotype is medium-sized. The J gene is TRBJ1-5, the V gene TRBV7-8; D is possibly TRBD1 (5 bases). Germline V gives CDR1 SGHVS, CDR2 FQNEAQ. The CDR3 sequence is 13 residues long. The ends were cut back, 5 bases at V and 4 bases at J, with 9 bases in the middle. CDR3 nucleotides: TGTGCCAGCAGCCCTCGACAGAATCAGCCCCAGCATTTT. As protein: CASSPRQNQPQHF. Complete variable domain (other parts from reference TRBV7-8 and TRBJ1-5): GAGVSQSPRYKVAKRGQDVALRCDPISGHVSLFWYQQALGQGPEFLTYFQNEAQLDKSGLPSDRFFAERPEGSVSTLKIQRTQQEDSAVYLCASSPRQNQPQHFGDGTRLSIL.

The rearrangement links TRBV12-3 or TRBV12-4 to TRBJ1-1; D gene unclear. The germline V and J ends were trimmed by 1 base and 5 bases, with 11 bases remaining between them. The CDR3 loop spans 14 amino acids. The CDR3 is CASSLVAGRTEAFF. The DNA of the CDR3 is TGTGCCAGCAGTTTAGTGGCAGGAAGGACTGAAGCTTTCTTT.

In its sample, this clonotype was seen once. V gene TRBV6-5 combines with J gene TRBJ1-5, with D possibly TRBD1 on 5 matching bases. The CDR3 sequence is 16 residues long. The ends were cut back, 4 bases at V and 0 bases at J, with 13 bases in the middle. Germline V CDR1 and CDR2: MNHEY, SVGAGI. DNA of the CDR3: TGTGCCAGCAGTTTTGGGGCAGCGTATAGCAATCAGCCCCAGCATTTT. Amino acids: CASSFGAAYSNQPQHF.

This sequence joins TRBV14 and TRBJ2-2; 12 nucleotides match TRBD2. Germline loops: CDR1 SGHDN, CDR2 FVKESK. This CDR3 spans 20 amino acids. With 4 bases clipped from V and 2 bases from J, the junction kept 14 bases outside the gene matches. The CDR3 sequence is CASSLLIPSGGDDNTGELFF. CDR3 DNA: TGTGCCAGCAGCCTCCTAATCCCTAGCGGGGGGGACGACAACACCGGGGAGCTGTTTTTT.

J is TRBJ2-3 and V is TRBV6-2 or TRBV6-3, with D unclear. V dropped 5 bases and J dropped 0 bases, with 12 bases sitting between them. CDR1 MNHEY and CDR2 SVGEGT come from the germline V gene. This CDR3 is built from 15 residues. DNA for the CDR3: TGTGCCAGCAGTGACGGACGTCTCAGCACAGATACGCAGTATTTT. Its translation: CASSDGRLSTDTQYF.

The genes are TRBV7-2 and TRBJ2-1; 9 nucleotides match TRBD2. This CDR3 has 16 amino acids. V shed 1 base, J shed 4 bases, and the junction held 5 bases outside the gene matches. Germline loops: CDR1 SGHTA, CDR2 FQGNSA. CDR3 nucleotides: TGTGCCAGCAGCTTAGTGCGGGGGGGCGCTTACAATGAGCAGTTCTTC. It translates to CASSLVRGGAYNEQFF.